This TCR beta chain was captured by sequencing in a study of response to subunit inactivated influenza vaccine. Study-level findings and limits: Few new T cells, the authors suggested, are recruited by each seasonal influenza vaccination.

This clonotype was detected many times. Its specificity is unknown. TCRdb ran MiXCR on the RT-PCR reads and lists one entry per CDR3 protein. The sample records hundreds of thousands of distinct CDR3 sequences, about a fifth being singletons. This clonotype was obtained from a man in his forties or fifties who received an inactivated influenza vaccine. Sequences were derived from PBMCs from blood, sampled more than 4 days after vaccination.

The chain's CDR3 is CASSPMGISSYEQYF. CDR3 coding DNA: TGCGCCAGCAGCCCCATGGGGATTAGCTCCTACGAGCAGTACTTC. The chain uses TRBV5-1 and TRBJ2-7; D unclear. CDR1 SGHRS and CDR2 YFSETQ come from the germline V gene. The CDR3 has 15 amino acids. V was trimmed by 4 bases and J by 0 bases, leaving 14 bases between them.